This T cell receptor (beta chain) derives from a study of early T cells in non-severe SARS-CoV-2 infection. Germline assignment: CDR1 KGHSH and CDR2 LQKENI. V lost 6 bases to trimming and J lost 6 bases, with 15 bases between them. The CDR3 extends over 14 amino acids. This clonotype was found many times. TCRdb independently ran MiXCR on the 5' RACE reads; one entry per CDR3 protein. The table has fewer than 80,000 distinct CDR3 sequences, around 13% seen once. The gene calls are TRBV18 and TRBJ2-1; D is unclear. This receptor was obtained from an adult who was a healthcare worker with PCR-confirmed SARS-CoV-2 infection or an uninfected control (not recorded which). Sequenced material: whole blood. CDR3 residues: CASSPAPIVNEQFF. The CDR3 nucleotides are TGTGCCAGCTCCCCGGCCCCTATCGTCAATGAGCAGTTCTTC.